The entry below gives a single T cell receptor (beta chain) sequence along with its context. As yet, its antigen is unknown. With V trimmed by 4 bases and J by 2 bases, 10 bases remained unmatched. Germline CDR1 and CDR2: SEHNR and FQNEAQ (reference sequence). The CDR3 sequence is 17 residues long. The primer mix had 60 Vbeta and 13 Jbeta primers. The data were produced by immunoSEQ multiplex PCR, yet TCRdb's version contains in-frame clones alone and is incomplete. The sample comprises about 130,000 clones, 77% of which are singletons, and around 3.6% rests with the top ten. The data derive from a study of cytomegalovirus exposure and HLA in healthy donors. About the research overall: Ancestry clustering placed roughly four fifths of some 400 genotyped donors in the Caucasian-associated cluster. General observations from the study: In all likelihood, a cluster of highly shared sequence variants was a sequencing artifact. Cytomegalovirus-associated TCR beta chains were listed, numbering over 150.

The sample taken for sequencing was PBMCs. The chain has TRBV7-9 and TRBJ1-5; 8 nucleotides align to TRBD1. The clonotype was recovered from a male donor in good health and CMV-seronegative. The CDR3 sequence: CASSSHRAGGGNQPQHF. In DNA, the CDR3 is TGTGCCAGCAGCTCCCACAGGGCAGGGGGCGGCAATCAGCCCCAGCATTTT. Variable domain in full (rest from reference TRBV7-9 and TRBJ1-5): DTGVSQNPRHKITKRGQNVTFRCDPISEHNRLYWYRQTLGQGPEFLTYFQNEAQLEKSRLLSDRFSAERPKGSFSTLEIQRTEQGDSAMYLCASSSHRAGGGNQPQHFGDGTRLSIL.